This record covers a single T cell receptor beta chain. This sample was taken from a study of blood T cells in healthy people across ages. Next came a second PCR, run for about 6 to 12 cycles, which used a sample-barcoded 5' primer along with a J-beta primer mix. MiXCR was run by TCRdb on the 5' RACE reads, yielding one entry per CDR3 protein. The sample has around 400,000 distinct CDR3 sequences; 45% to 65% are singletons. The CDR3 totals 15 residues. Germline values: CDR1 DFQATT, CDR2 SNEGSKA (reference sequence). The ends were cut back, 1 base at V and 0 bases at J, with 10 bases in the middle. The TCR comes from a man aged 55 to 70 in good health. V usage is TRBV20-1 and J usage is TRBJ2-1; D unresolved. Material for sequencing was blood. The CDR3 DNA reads TGCAGTGCTAGAGGAACCGGTAACTCCTACAATGAGCAGTTCTTC. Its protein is CSARGTGNSYNEQFF.